Described below is a single T cell receptor beta chain sequence and its context. Its matching antigen is unknown. With the read ending 3 residues before the CDR3 end, the germline J gene is used to fill in that end. The record originates from a study of T cells in women clearing cervical HPV infection. Whole-study results and caveats: Each sample's T-cell count was unknown, possibly confounding richness.

Average input was 1200 ng genomic DNA for immunoSEQ TCR beta CDR3 amplification. This table comes from immunoSEQ multiplex PCR, and its TCRdb copy is limited to in-frame clones, with some not included. This listing includes about 35,000 clones. J gave up 6 bases and V 7 bases, and 8 bases lay outside the gene matches. Germline assignment: CDR1 SQVTM and CDR2 ANQGSEA. The length of the CDR3 is 14 residues. The receptor's source is a woman between 18 and 75 years old with a cervical HPV16 infection that either progressed to CIN3+ or cleared (not recorded which). What was sequenced was blood buffy coat. The rearrangement joins TRBV29-1 to TRBJ2-3, with 12 positions matching TRBD2. CDR3 loop: CSAATSGGMDTQYF. CDR3 DNA (partial): TGCAGCGCTGCTACTAGCGGGGGGATGGATACG.